The 18 T cell receptor beta chains below were found in one sample sequenced in a study of CD8+ T cells in alopecia areata. Sequencing relied on a cDNA template that was reverse transcribed from extracted RNA. Method: immunoSEQ multiplex PCR; TCRdb's copy keeps in-frame clones and lacks some. Altogether about 180,000 clones are present, about 55% being singletons, with the ten largest covering roughly a tenth. As for treatment: oral pan-JAK inhibitor, 5-10 mg twice daily. The specimen was CD8+ T cells sorted from blood, collected at week 24, from a patient treated with tofacitinib. Source of these receptors: a human donor with alopecia areata.

The rearrangement links TRBV30 to TRBJ2-7; D remains ambiguous. The CDR3 is 14 residues long. V was shortened by 2 bases and J by 3 bases, with 14 bases between the two germline ends. From germline, CDR1 is GTSNPN and CDR2 SVGIG (reference sequence). The CDR3 reads CAWSSEHTNYEQYF. The DNA of the CDR3 is TGTGCCTGGAGTTCTGAACATACGAACTACGAGCAGTACTTC.

This CDR3 is CASSRPDRKINQPQHF. The CDR3 region has the DNA TGTGCCAGCAGTCGCCCGGACAGGAAAATCAATCAGCCCCAGCATTTT. The chain carries TRBV6-6 and TRBJ1-5; 7 bases match TRBD1. J gave up 3 bases and V 5 bases, and 10 bases lay outside the gene matches. The CDR3 runs to 16 residues. The germline V gene has CDR1 MNHNY and CDR2 SVGAGI (reference sequence).

V gene TRBV18 combines with J gene TRBJ2-7; maybe TRBD2 (5 bases). Trimming removed 6 bases from V and 5 bases from J, with 17 bases in between. Germline V gene data show CDR1 as KGHSH and CDR2 as LQKENI. CDR3 size: 14 residues. The CDR3 bases are TGTGCCAGCTCCTCCTCGGCCGGGGTCAACGAGCAGTACTTC. This codes for CASSSSAGVNEQYF.

In DNA, the CDR3 is TGTGCCAGTAGTATAGACGCAGGGGGAAATCAGCCCCAGCATTTT. This translates into CASSIDAGGNQPQHF. The rearrangement joins TRBV19 to TRBJ1-5; 7 bases are a match to TRBD1. Per germline, CDR1 LNHDA and CDR2 SQIVND (reference sequence). CDR3 length equals 15 residues. V was pared by 0 bases and J by 4 bases, with 3 bases of the junction left unmatched.

This clone was found a few times. The rearrangement uses TRBV29-1 and TRBJ2-2; TRBD1 matches 8 bases. V lost 7 bases and J lost 5; bases outside the gene matches: 3. Germline assignment: CDR1 SQVTM and CDR2 ANQGSEA. The CDR3 length is 12 residues. DNA of the CDR3: TGCAGCGGACAGGGGAGAACCGGGGAGCTGTTTTTT. Translation gives CSGQGRTGELFF.

Comments on this clone: Its ends do not fully match the called genes, so a read error is possible. V is TRBV5-1 and J is TRBJ2-1; 8 bases are a match to TRBD1. CDR1 is SGHRS and CDR2 is YFSETQ in the germline V gene. The CDR3 is 15 residues long. The CDR3 protein is CASSLEDRAYNEQFF. The CDR3 nucleotides read TGCGCCAGCAGCTTGGAGGACAGGGCCTACAATGAACAGTTCTTC.

The chain recombines TRBV11-2 with TRBJ2-3, with 8 nucleotides matching TRBD2. The CDR3 totals 16 residues. The V gene's germline CDR1 is SGHAT and CDR2 FQNNGV. Losses at the gene ends were 4 bases for V and 4 bases for J; bases not matched to a gene: 10. CDR3 nucleotide sequence: TGTGCCAGCAGCTCTAGTCGGGGGGGCCTGCCAGATACGCAGTATTTT. Its protein product is CASSSSRGGLPDTQYF.

The rearrangement links TRBV27 to TRBJ1-1, with TRBD1 identical over 9 bases. The CDR3 covers 16 residues. The V gene's germline CDR1 is MNHEY and CDR2 SMNVEV (reference sequence). V was pared by 4 bases and J by 6 bases, with 12 bases of the junction left unmatched. The CDR3 here is CASSSQAGQGIAEAFF. CDR3 coding DNA: TGTGCCAGCAGTTCCCAAGCGGGACAGGGAATAGCTGAAGCTTTCTTT.

The chain uses TRBV9 and TRBJ1-1; D might be TRBD1 (5 bases). This CDR3 is built from 18 residues. Germline V gene lookup returns CDR1 SGDLS and CDR2 YYNGEE. The germline V and J ends were trimmed by 4 bases and 3 bases, with 25 bases remaining between them. The DNA for the CDR3 is TGTGCCAGCAGCCCGCGAGCCACCTATGCTGGAGGGGACACTGAAGCTTTCTTT. Translation: CASSPRATYAGGDTEAFF. Based on the CDR3 plus reference TRBV9 and TRBJ1-1, the full variable domain is DSGVTQTPKHLITATGQRVTLRCSPRSGDLSVYWYQQSLDQGLQFLIQYYNGEERAKGNILERFSAQQFPDLHSELNLSSLELGDSALYFCASSPRATYAGGDTEAFFGQGTRLTVV.

This clone was seen more than once but under ten times. V is TRBV6-6 and J is TRBJ2-6, with D unclear. Germline-derived CDR1 and CDR2 are MNHNY and SVGAGI (reference sequence). The CDR3 totals 14 residues. V was shortened by 6 bases and J by 0 bases, with 6 bases between the two germline ends. CDR3 sequence reads: CASSWDSGANVLTF. The CDR3 bases are TGTGCCAGCAGCTGGGACTCTGGGGCCAACGTCCTGACTTTC.

CDR3 amino acids: CASSLMGGISGELFF. The CDR3 DNA reads as TGTGCCAGCAGCTTAATGGGGGGAATCAGCGGGGAGCTGTTTTTT. The V and J genes are TRBV7-8 and TRBJ2-2; a possible D gene is TRBD2 (6 bases). The germline V gene has CDR1 SGHVS and CDR2 FQNEAQ. Trimming removed 2 bases at V and 7 bases at J, with 14 bases between. The CDR3 runs to 15 residues.

J is TRBJ2-7 and V is TRBV6-5, with 7 bases aligning to TRBD1. In germline, CDR1 is MNHEY, CDR2 SVGAGI. Trimming cost V 0 bases and J 2 bases; bases outside gene matches: 7. The CDR3 runs 16 residues. CDR3 protein: CASSYSTGQVAYEQYF. In DNA, the CDR3 is TGTGCCAGCAGTTACTCAACAGGACAGGTAGCCTACGAGCAGTACTTC.

V usage is TRBV30 and J usage is TRBJ2-3; D is possibly TRBD2 (5 bases). The V end was cut by 1 base, the J end by 1 base, with 9 bases between. CDR3 length: 14 amino acids. Per germline, CDR1 GTSNPN and CDR2 SVGIG (reference sequence). The CDR3 is CAWSGGRGTDTQYF. For the CDR3, the DNA is TGTGCCTGGAGTGGAGGGCGCGGCACAGATACGCAGTATTTT.

V is TRBV4-3 and J is TRBJ1-6, with D maybe TRBD1 (6 bases). V was shortened by 0 bases and J by 10 bases, with 10 bases between the two germline ends. The CDR3 spans 14 residues. Germline values: CDR1 LGHNA, CDR2 YSLEER. CDR3 coding DNA: TGCGCCAGCAGCCAAGACAGGGGTGGCTCACCCCTCCACTTT. Its translation: CASSQDRGGSPLHF.

This clone was seen a few times. J is TRBJ2-3 and V is TRBV4-3, with 12 nucleotides matching TRBD2. J gave up 11 bases and V 1 base, and 13 bases lay outside the gene matches. This CDR3 has 17 residues. In germline, CDR1 is LGHNA, CDR2 YSLEER. This CDR3 is CASSQAPAASGGGLQYF. In DNA form, the CDR3 reads TGCGCCAGCAGCCAAGCCCCGGCGGCTAGCGGGGGGGGGTTGCAGTATTTT.

The rearrangement joins TRBV15 to TRBJ2-7; tentatively, D is TRBD1 (7 bases). Trimming took 4 bases from V and 4 from J, leaving 14 bases between them. Germline assignment: CDR1 LNHNV and CDR2 YYDKDF (reference sequence). CDR3 length: 14 amino acids. CDR3 sequence reads: CATSTPGGGYEQYF. The CDR3 DNA sequence: TGTGCCACCAGCACCCCAGGGGGAGGTTACGAGCAGTACTTC. The full variable domain, its missing parts supplied by reference TRBV15 and TRBJ2-7, is DAMVIQNPRYQVTQFGKPVTLSCSQTLNHNVMYWYQQKSSQAPKLLFHYYDKDFNNEADTPDNFQSRRPNTSFCFLDIRSPGLGDTAMYLCATSTPGGGYEQYFGPGTRLTVT.

CDR3 sequence reads: CASRQGSGNTIYF. Here the CDR3 DNA reads TGTGCCAGCAGACAGGGTTCTGGAAACACCATATATTTT. This chain links TRBV5-6 with TRBJ1-3; a possible D gene is TRBD1 (6 bases). Germline CDR1 is SGHDT and CDR2 is YYEEEE. The CDR3 covers 13 residues. Trimming shortened V by 5 bases and J by 1 base, and 7 bases separated the two germline ends.

This chain joins TRBV11-2 and TRBJ2-2; weak D call: TRBD1 (5 bases). V lost 9 bases and J 1 base, leaving 6 bases between the germline ends. The CDR3 consists of 12 residues. From germline, CDR1 is SGHAT and CDR2 FQNNGV. CDR3 residues: CASDRNTGELFF. CDR3 DNA: TGTGCCAGTGACAGGAACACCGGGGAGCTGTTTTTT.